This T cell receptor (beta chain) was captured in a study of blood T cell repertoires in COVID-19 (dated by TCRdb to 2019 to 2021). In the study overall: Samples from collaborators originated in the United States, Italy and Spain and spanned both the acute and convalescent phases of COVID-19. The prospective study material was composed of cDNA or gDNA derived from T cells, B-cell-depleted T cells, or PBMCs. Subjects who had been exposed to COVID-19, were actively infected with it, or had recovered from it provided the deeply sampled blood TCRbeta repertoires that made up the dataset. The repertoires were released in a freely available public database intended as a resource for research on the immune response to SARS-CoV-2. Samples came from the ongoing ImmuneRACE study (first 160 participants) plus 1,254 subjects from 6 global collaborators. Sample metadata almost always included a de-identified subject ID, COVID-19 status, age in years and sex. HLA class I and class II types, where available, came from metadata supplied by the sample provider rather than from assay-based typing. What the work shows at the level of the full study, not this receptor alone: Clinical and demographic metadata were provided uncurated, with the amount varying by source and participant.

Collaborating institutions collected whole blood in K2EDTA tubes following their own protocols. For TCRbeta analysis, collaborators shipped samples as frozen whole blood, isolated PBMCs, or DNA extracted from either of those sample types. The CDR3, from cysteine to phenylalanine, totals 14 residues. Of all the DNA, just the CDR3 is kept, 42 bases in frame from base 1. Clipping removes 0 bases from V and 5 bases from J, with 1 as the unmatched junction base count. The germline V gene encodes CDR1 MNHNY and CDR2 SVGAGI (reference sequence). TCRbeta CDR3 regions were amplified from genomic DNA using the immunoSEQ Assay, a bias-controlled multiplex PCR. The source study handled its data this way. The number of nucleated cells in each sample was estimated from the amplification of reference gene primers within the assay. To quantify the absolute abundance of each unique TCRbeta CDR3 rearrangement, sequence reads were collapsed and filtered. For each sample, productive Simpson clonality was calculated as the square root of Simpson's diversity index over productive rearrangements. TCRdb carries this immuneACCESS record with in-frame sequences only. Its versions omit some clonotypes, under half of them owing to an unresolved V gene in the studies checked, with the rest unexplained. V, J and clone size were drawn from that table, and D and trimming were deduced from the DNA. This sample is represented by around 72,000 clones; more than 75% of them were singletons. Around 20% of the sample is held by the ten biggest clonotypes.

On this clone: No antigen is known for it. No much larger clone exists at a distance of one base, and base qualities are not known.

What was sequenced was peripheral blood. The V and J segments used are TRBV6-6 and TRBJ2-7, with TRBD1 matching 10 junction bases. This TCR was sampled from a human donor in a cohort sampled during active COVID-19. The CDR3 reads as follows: CASSYSGQGNEQYF. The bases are TGTGCCAGCAGTTACTCGGGACAGGGGAACGAGCAGTACTTC.